This TCR beta chain emerged from a study of blood T cell repertoires in COVID-19. Study information: Samples taken during acute and convalescent COVID-19 were collected in the United States, Italy and Spain. From T cells, B-cell-depleted T cells, or PBMCs came the material, which was cDNA or gDNA.

Germline loops: CDR1 MNHEY, CDR2 SVGEGT. The CDR3 has 13 amino acids. Trimming pared 2 bases from V and 5 bases from J, leaving 7 bases between. The authors' processing: Nucleated cell number was recorded as an estimate derived from reference gene primer amplification. Generated by immunoSEQ multiplex PCR, the TCRdb table keeps only in-frame clones and is missing some. V and J calls plus clone size are reproduced from that table; the DNA served to infer D and trimming. The repertoire has 180,000 or so clones, roughly nine tenths of them found once; the top ten carry 6.5% to 8.5%. The source is a man aged 40-49 years with acute or convalescent COVID-19. The specimen was peripheral blood. This chain links TRBV6-2 or TRBV6-3 with TRBJ1-5, with no clear D. CDR3 protein: CASSYPPDQPQHF. CDR3 DNA sequence: TGTGCCAGCAGTTACCCCCCAGATCAGCCCCAGCATTTT.